The clone carrying this T cell receptor (beta chain) was observed a few times. Original processing methods: Amplification with reference gene primers provided the estimates of nucleated cell counts. Here immunoSEQ multiplex PCR was the method, and the copy in TCRdb shows in-frame clones only, minus some. V and J calls and clone size are those listed in that table; D and trimming were worked out from the DNA. The sample includes 200,000 to 250,000 clones, roughly 83% of them seen just once. This sample is part of a study of blood T cell repertoires in COVID-19. The overall study: COVID-19 samples collected from the United States, Italy and Spain covered acute and convalescent phases. From T cells, B-cell-depleted T cells, or PBMCs came the material, which was cDNA or gDNA.

From germline, CDR1 is SGDLS and CDR2 YYNGEE. Trimming at V came to 2 bases and at J to 4 bases, leaving 3 bases not matched to a gene. The CDR3 totals 14 residues. The TCR was taken from a woman between 45 and 60 years old with acute or convalescent COVID-19. The chain carries TRBV9 and TRBJ2-1; 7 bases agree with TRBD1. Sequenced input: peripheral blood. The CDR3 loop is CASSVSDRYNEQFF. DNA of the CDR3: TGTGCCAGCAGCGTGTCGGACAGGTACAATGAGCAGTTCTTC.